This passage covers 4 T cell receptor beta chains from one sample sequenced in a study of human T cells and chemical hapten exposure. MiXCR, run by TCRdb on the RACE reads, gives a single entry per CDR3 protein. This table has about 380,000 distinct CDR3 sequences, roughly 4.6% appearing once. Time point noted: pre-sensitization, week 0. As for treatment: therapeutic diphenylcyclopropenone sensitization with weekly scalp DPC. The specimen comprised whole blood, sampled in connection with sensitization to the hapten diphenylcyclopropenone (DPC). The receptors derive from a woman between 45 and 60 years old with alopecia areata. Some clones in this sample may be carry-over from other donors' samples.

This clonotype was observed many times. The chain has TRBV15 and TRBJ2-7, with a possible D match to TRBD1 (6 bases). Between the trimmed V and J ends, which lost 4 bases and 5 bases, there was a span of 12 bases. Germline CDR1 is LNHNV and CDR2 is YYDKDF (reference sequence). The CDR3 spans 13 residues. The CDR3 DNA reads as TGTGCCACCAGCATGAGCAGGGGCAACGAGCAGTACTTC. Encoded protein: CATSMSRGNEQYF.

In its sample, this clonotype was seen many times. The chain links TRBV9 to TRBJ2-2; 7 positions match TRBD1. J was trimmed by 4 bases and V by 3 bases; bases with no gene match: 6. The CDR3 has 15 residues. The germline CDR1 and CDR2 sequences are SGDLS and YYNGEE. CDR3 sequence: CASSAQGQFTGELFF. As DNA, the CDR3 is TGTGCCAGCAGCGCCCAGGGACAGTTCACCGGGGAGCTGTTTTTT.

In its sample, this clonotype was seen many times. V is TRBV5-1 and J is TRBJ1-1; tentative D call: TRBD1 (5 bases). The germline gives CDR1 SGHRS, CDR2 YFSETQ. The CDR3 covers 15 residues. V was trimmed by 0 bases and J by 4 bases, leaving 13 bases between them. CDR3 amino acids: CASSLVSGMGTEAFF. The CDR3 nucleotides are TGCGCCAGCAGCTTGGTTTCAGGGATGGGCACTGAAGCTTTCTTT.

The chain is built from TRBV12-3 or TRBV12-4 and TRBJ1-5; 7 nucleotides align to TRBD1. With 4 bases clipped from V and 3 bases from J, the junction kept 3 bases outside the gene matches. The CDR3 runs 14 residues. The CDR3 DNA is TGTGCCAGCAGTTGGGACAGTTACAATCAGCCCCAGCATTTT. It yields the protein CASSWDSYNQPQHF.